Listed here are 32 T cell receptor beta chains from one sample, sequenced in a study of early T cells in non-severe SARS-CoV-2 infection. In TCRdb, the 5' RACE reads were re-called with MiXCR into one record per CDR3 protein. The repertoire includes approximately 81,000 distinct CDR3 sequences, about an eighth of them detected once, and roughly 3% sits in the top ten. The sequenced material came from whole blood. The origin of the receptors is an adult who was a healthcare worker with PCR-confirmed SARS-CoV-2 infection or an uninfected control (not recorded which).

This clonotype has ten or more counts. The rearrangement links TRBV29-1 to TRBJ2-3; 12 bases match TRBD1. The CDR3 is 16 amino acids. In germline, CDR1 is SQVTM, CDR2 ANQGSEA. V gave up 6 bases and J gave up 0 bases; unmatched junction bases: 7. The CDR3 DNA reads as TGCAGCGTGGGGACAGGGGGCGGAACTAGCACAGATACGCAGTATTTT. Translated: CSVGTGGGTSTDTQYF.

This chain uses TRBV29-1 with TRBJ1-2; 7 bases match TRBD1. Germline CDR1 is SQVTM and CDR2 is ANQGSEA. This CDR3 is 12 amino acids long. Trimming at V came to 5 bases and at J to 3 bases, leaving 3 bases not matched to a gene. The CDR3 DNA reads as TGCAGCGTTTCAGGGGGGGACTATGGCTACACCTTC. Its protein is CSVSGGDYGYTF. Full variable domain (missing parts from reference TRBV29-1 and TRBJ1-2): SAVISQKPSRDICQRGTSLTIQCQVDSQVTMMFWYRQQPGQSLTLIATANQGSEATYESGFVIDKFPISRPNLTFSTLTVSNMSPEDSSIYLCSVSGGDYGYTFGSGTRLTVV.

This clonotype came up many times. This sequence joins TRBV19 and TRBJ2-1; D perhaps matches TRBD2 (6 bases). The CDR3 runs to 15 residues. Per germline, CDR1 LNHDA and CDR2 SQIVND (reference sequence). V dropped 2 bases and J dropped 4 bases, with 12 bases sitting between them. As DNA, the CDR3 is TGTGCCAGTAGTATAACTGGGACTCCTTACAATGAGCAGTTCTTC. Translated: CASSITGTPYNEQFF.

V gene TRBV29-1 combines with J gene TRBJ2-1; D not resolved. Germline-derived CDR1 and CDR2 are SQVTM and ANQGSEA. The CDR3 is 10 amino acids. Trimming took 6 bases from V and 6 from J, leaving 6 bases between them. The CDR3 DNA reads TGCAGCGTCGGCCGCAATGAGCAGTTCTTC. It encodes CSVGRNEQFF.

The J gene is TRBJ2-7, the V gene TRBV30; possibly TRBD2 for D (6 bases). Germline CDR1 is GTSNPN and CDR2 is SVGIG (reference sequence). Trimming pared 3 bases from V and 2 bases from J, leaving 17 bases between. The CDR3 is made up of 15 amino acids. The CDR3 is CAWSGGLGVAYEQYF. The CDR3 coding sequence is TGTGCCTGGAGCGGGGGACTGGGGGTGGCCTACGAGCAGTACTTC.

V is TRBV4-1 and J is TRBJ2-5; 9 nucleotides match TRBD1. The CDR3 length is 14 residues. Germline V CDR1 and CDR2: MGHRA, YSYEKL. V lost 4 bases and J lost 1; bases outside the gene matches: 1. The CDR3 bases are TGCGCCAGCAGCCTGGACAGGGGCCAAGAGACCCAGTACTTC. It is translated as CASSLDRGQETQYF.

This sequence joins TRBV24-1 and TRBJ2-7; D may be TRBD2 (5 bases). V dropped 1 base and J dropped 2 bases, with 8 bases sitting between them. Germline values: CDR1 KGHDR, CDR2 SFDVKD. The CDR3 consists of 14 residues. This chain's CDR3 is CATSDFDGTYEQYF. The CDR3 DNA follows: TGTGCCACCAGTGATTTTGACGGGACCTACGAGCAGTACTTC.

This clonotype has more than one count but fewer than ten. The rearrangement joins TRBV20-1 to TRBJ1-2; the match to TRBD1 covers 12 bases. The CDR3 runs to 15 residues. Trimming cost V 5 bases and J 7 bases; bases outside gene matches: 11. Looked up from germline, CDR1 is DFQATT and CDR2 is SNEGSKA (reference sequence). The CDR3 sequence: CSAGNRDRGLIGYTF. The DNA of the CDR3 is TGCAGTGCTGGAAATCGGGACAGGGGGCTCATTGGCTACACCTTC.

This clonotype has a count of ten or more. The chain uses TRBV20-1 and TRBJ2-1; 8 positions agree with TRBD2. V was clipped by 1 base and J by 8 bases; unmatched bases: 7. The germline gives CDR1 DFQATT, CDR2 SNEGSKA (reference sequence). The CDR3 extends over 14 amino acids. The CDR3 nucleotides read TGCAGTGCTAGAGCGGGGGGGCCGAAGGATGAGCAGTTCTTC. Translation: CSARAGGPKDEQFF.

At least ten counts were recorded for this clonotype. The chain has TRBV7-9 and TRBJ1-5; D uncertain. The V end was cut by 0 bases, the J end by 7 bases, with 16 bases between. CDR3 length: 16 residues. The germline V gene encodes CDR1 SEHNR and CDR2 FQNEAQ (reference sequence). CDR3 residues: CASSLAGSDPRQPQHF. The CDR3 coding sequence is TGTGCCAGCAGCTTAGCGGGGTCGGACCCTAGGCAGCCCCAGCATTTT. The whole variable domain, remainder taken from reference TRBV7-9 and TRBJ1-5, is DTGVSQNPRHKITKRGQNVTFRCDPISEHNRLYWYRQTLGQGPEFLTYFQNEAQLEKSRLLSDRFSAERPKGSFSTLEIQRTEQGDSAMYLCASSLAGSDPRQPQHFGDGTRLSIL.

This clonotype has a count of ten or more. As the CDR3 is not closed by the conserved phenylalanine or tryptophan, this likely results from a read error. Because the CDR3's place on the DNA is in doubt, the DNA is left out and the CDR3 is given as listed by TCRdb. The chain couples TRBV5-4 to TRBJ2-5; the table assigns TRBD1, which was not confirmed against the DNA. CDR1 is SGHNT, CDR2 YYREEE, per germline (reference sequence). The CDR3 has 9 amino acids, counting both end residues. CDR3 amino acids: CASSPTLPC.

The rearrangement links TRBV11-3 to TRBJ1-5; TRBD1 is a possible D gene (5 bases). Germline CDR1 is SGHNT and CDR2 is YENEEA. V lost 6 bases and J 4 bases, leaving 13 bases between the germline ends. The CDR3 sequence is 14 residues long. The chain's CDR3 is CASSRDGPNQPQHF. As DNA, the CDR3 is TGTGCCAGCAGTAGGGACGGACCGAATCAGCCCCAGCATTTT.

This rearrangement joins TRBV6-6 to TRBJ2-6, with TRBD2 matching 11 bases. The J segment lost 0 bases and the V segment lost 6 bases, leaving 13 bases of the junction unmatched. The CDR3 has 20 amino acids. CDR1 MNHNY and CDR2 SVGAGI come from the germline V gene (reference sequence). CDR3 loop: CASRKRLAGSPSSGANVLTF. The CDR3 nucleotides are TGTGCCAGCAGAAAAAGACTAGCGGGATCACCCAGCTCTGGGGCCAACGTCCTGACTTTC.

V gene TRBV11-2 combines with J gene TRBJ2-7; 8 positions agree with TRBD1. This CDR3 region has 14 residues. Trimming removed 5 bases from V and 11 bases from J; junction bases left unmatched: 14. Germline V gene lookup returns CDR1 SGHAT and CDR2 FQNNGV. In DNA, the CDR3 is TGTGCCAGCAGCCCAATGGTACTGGACAGGGACGAGTACTTC. Translated, it gives CASSPMVLDRDEYF.

This clonotype was seen only a few times. The chain recombines TRBV7-8 with TRBJ2-1; 16 bases are a match to TRBD2. Germline trimming cut 0 bases from V and 9 bases from J; bases unmatched to any gene: 2. The germline CDR1 and CDR2 sequences are SGHVS and FQNEAQ. The CDR3 is 16 residues long. The CDR3 coding sequence is TGTGCCAGCAGCTTAGCGGGACTAGCGGGAGGGGGTGAGCAGTTCTTC. Residues: CASSLAGLAGGGEQFF.

In regard to this clonotype: Mismatch with germline at one junction end may stem from a read error. This chain joins TRBV2 and TRBJ2-6; 8 nucleotides agree with TRBD2. CDR1 and CDR2 from the germline V gene are SNHLY and FYNNEI. The CDR3 is made up of 20 amino acids. CDR3 coding DNA: TGTGTCAGCAGTGAAGCGGGGGCTAGCGCCTACTTCTCTGGGGCCAACGTCCTGACTTTC. Translated, it gives CVSSEAGASAYFSGANVLTF. The full variable domain, rest sourced from reference TRBV2 and TRBJ2-6, is EPEVTQTPSHQVTQMGQEVILRCVPISNHLYFYWYRQILGQKVEFLVSFYNNEISEKSEIFDDQFSVERPDGSNFTLKIRSTKLEDSAMYFCVSSEAGASAYFSGANVLTFGAGSRLTVL.

This clonotype was seen a handful of times. The V and J genes are TRBV2 and TRBJ1-2; tentatively, D is TRBD1 (5 bases). The CDR3 covers 13 residues. V lost 3 bases and J 3 bases, leaving 8 bases between the germline ends. The V gene's germline CDR1 is SNHLY and CDR2 FYNNEI. CDR3 sequence (DNA): TGTGCCAGCAGTGAGACAGAAGACTATGGCTACACCTTC. It yields the protein CASSETEDYGYTF.

This chain connects TRBV9 to TRBJ2-3; 10 bases agree with TRBD2. The CDR3 has 15 amino acids. V was clipped by 3 bases and J by 5 bases; unmatched bases: 6. The V gene's germline CDR1 is SGDLS and CDR2 YYNGEE. This CDR3 reads CASSGEREGLDTQYF. The CDR3 region has the DNA TGTGCCAGCAGCGGTGAGCGGGAGGGCCTAGATACGCAGTATTTT.

The chain carries TRBV27 and TRBJ1-4; D is ambiguous. Germline V lookup: CDR1 MNHEY, CDR2 SMNVEV (reference sequence). Trimming cost V 1 base and J 4 bases, with 16 bases left between them. This CDR3 comprises 17 residues. CDR3 bases: TGTGCCAGCAGTTTATGGTCCGGTGGGTCGGGTAATGAAAAACTGTTTTTT. This sequence encodes CASSLWSGGSGNEKLFF.

This clonotype was seen a few times. The chain couples TRBV9 to TRBJ2-1, with 10 bases that match TRBD2. CDR1 and CDR2 from the germline V gene are SGDLS and YYNGEE. This CDR3 spans 16 amino acids. V was clipped by 0 bases and J by 7 bases; unmatched bases: 7. In nucleotides, the CDR3 is TGTGCCAGCAGCGTAGTGCCGAGCGGGGGGGCAAATGAGCAGTTCTTC. Protein product: CASSVVPSGGANEQFF.

The chain combines TRBV5-1 with TRBJ2-3; 7 bases map to TRBD1. V gave up 1 base and J gave up 8 bases; unmatched junction bases: 10. Germline CDR1 reads SGHRS; CDR2 reads YFSETQ. There are 15 residues in the CDR3. CDR3 nucleotide sequence: TGCGCCAGCAGCTTGTACGACAGGGATCTGGGTACGCAGTATTTT. Translated, it gives CASSLYDRDLGTQYF.

This sequence joins TRBV28 and TRBJ2-3; 8 nucleotides match TRBD1. V lost 4 bases, J lost 4 bases, and 7 bases stayed unmatched. Germline V gene sequence: CDR1 MDHEN, CDR2 SYDVKM. The CDR3 is 15 residues long. CDR3 in DNA: TGTGCCAGCAGTTACCACCCAGGGGGCCCAGATACGCAGTATTTT. As protein: CASSYHPGGPDTQYF. Combining the CDR3 with reference TRBV28 and TRBJ2-3 gives the whole variable domain DVKVTQSSRYLVKRTGEKVFLECVQDMDHENMFWYRQDPGLGLRLIYFSYDVKMKEKGDIPEGYSVSREKKERFSLILESASTNQTSMYLCASSYHPGGPDTQYFGPGTRLTVL.

In this sample, this clonotype turned up many times. This rearrangement joins TRBV7-9 to TRBJ1-2; D is uncertain. The germline V gene has CDR1 SEHNR and CDR2 FQNEAQ (reference sequence). V gave up 2 bases and J gave up 11 bases, with 15 bases separating them. The CDR3 loop spans 13 amino acids. The CDR3 region is CASSLQRAAVYTF. The CDR3 DNA reads as TGTGCCAGCAGCTTACAACGGGCCGCTGTATACACCTTC.

The gene calls are TRBV30 and TRBJ2-5; D not certain. CDR3 size: 13 residues. The germline V and J ends were trimmed by 0 bases and 0 bases, with 5 bases remaining between them. Germline V gives CDR1 GTSNPN, CDR2 SVGIG (reference sequence). The CDR3 nucleotides are TGTGCCTGGAGTGTAAGCTACCAAGAGACCCAGTACTTC. Its translation is CAWSVSYQETQYF.

This rearrangement joins TRBV29-1 to TRBJ2-5, with D possibly called TRBD1 or TRBD2 (6 bases each). This CDR3 contains 13 residues. Per the germline V gene, CDR1 is SQVTM and CDR2 is ANQGSEA. V lost 6 bases and J lost 4, with 15 bases in between. The CDR3, as DNA: TGCAGCGTCTTAGGGGGGCCGGGAGAGACCCAGTACTTC. It translates to CSVLGGPGETQYF.

This clonotype has only a few counts. The V call is TRBV11-2, the J call TRBJ2-5, with TRBD2 matching 9 bases. The germline gives CDR1 SGHAT, CDR2 FQNNGV. This CDR3 has 17 residues. Unmatched junction bases numbered 15, after V lost 5 bases and J lost 5 bases. The CDR3 sequence is CASSPPSPGLATETQYF. The CDR3, as DNA: TGTGCCAGCAGCCCTCCGTCTCCGGGACTAGCTACCGAGACCCAGTACTTC.

The table lists this clonotype with a few counts. The chain is built from TRBV5-3 and TRBJ1-5; D is perhaps TRBD1 (6 bases). TRBV5-3 counts as an open reading frame of uncertain function. The CDR3 runs 15 residues. V was clipped by 5 bases and J by 6 bases, with 18 bases between them. The CDR3 region is CARRHRDRMGQPQHF. For the CDR3, the DNA is TGTGCCAGAAGACACAGGGATAGAATGGGTCAGCCCCAGCATTTT.

At least ten counts were recorded for this clonotype. The chain is built from TRBV6-5 and TRBJ2-6, with D unclear. CDR1 is MNHEY, CDR2 SVGAGI, per germline. CDR3 size: 14 residues. V was cut by 2 bases and J by 2 bases, with 4 bases left in between. The CDR3 sequence: CASSYEAGANVLTF. DNA of the CDR3: TGTGCCAGCAGTTACGAAGCTGGGGCCAACGTCCTGACTTTC.

The chain joins TRBV10-2 to TRBJ2-3; 7 nucleotides agree with TRBD2. Germline CDR1 is WSHSY and CDR2 is SAAADI. The V and J ends lost 3 bases and 2 bases, in that order; junction bases with no gene match: 17. This CDR3 contains 19 residues. The CDR3 bases are TGCGCCAGCAGTGAAGAGCTAGCGGTGGGTAAGGGCCACACAGATACGCAGTATTTT. Translated: CASSEELAVGKGHTDTQYF.

There are many counts of this clonotype. The chain links TRBV7-9 to TRBJ2-3, with TRBD2 as a possible D gene (6 bases). The germline V and J ends were trimmed by 5 bases and 0 bases, with 18 bases remaining between them. CDR3 size: 17 residues. Germline V lookup: CDR1 SEHNR, CDR2 FQNEAQ (reference sequence). The CDR3 reads CASSLSQEGPSTDTQYF. The CDR3 DNA reads as TGTGCCAGCAGCCTCTCCCAGGAGGGCCCCAGCACAGATACGCAGTATTTT.

This clonotype is a singleton in its sample. A much bigger clone sits one base away, suggesting this may be a read error. The chain joins TRBV28 to TRBJ2-1; no reliable D call. CDR1 MDHEN and CDR2 SYDVKM come from the germline V gene. The CDR3 consists of 15 residues. Here the CDR3 DNA reads TGTGCCAGCAGTCGGCGACCGAGCTCCTACAATGGGCAGTTCTTC. Residues: CASSRRPSSYNGQFF.

The V and J genes are TRBV6-1 and TRBJ1-2; 7 positions match TRBD1. CDR1 is MNHNS and CDR2 is SASEGT in the germline V gene. CDR3 size: 16 residues. After removal of 6 bases from V and 4 bases from J, the junction contained 14 bases not matched to a gene. The CDR3 region has the DNA TGTGCCAGCAGCGCAGGGGGAGGTAGAGGTAGCTATGGCTACACCTTC. This translates into CASSAGGGRGSYGYTF.